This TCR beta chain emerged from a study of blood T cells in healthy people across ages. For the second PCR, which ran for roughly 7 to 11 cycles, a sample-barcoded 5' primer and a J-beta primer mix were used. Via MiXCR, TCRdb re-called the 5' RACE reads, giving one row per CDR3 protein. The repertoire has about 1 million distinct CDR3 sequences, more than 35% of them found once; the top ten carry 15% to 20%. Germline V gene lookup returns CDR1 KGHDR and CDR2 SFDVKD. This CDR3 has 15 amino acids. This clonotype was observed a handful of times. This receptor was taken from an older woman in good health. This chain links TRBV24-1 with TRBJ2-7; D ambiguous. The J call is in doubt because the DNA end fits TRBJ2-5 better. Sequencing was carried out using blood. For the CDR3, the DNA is TGTGCCACCAGTGATCCGGGCATGGATGAGGAGACCCAGTACTTC. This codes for CATSDPGMDEETQYF.